This T cell receptor (beta chain) is drawn from a study of regulatory T cells in long-lasting Graves disease. The time point here: newly diagnosed GD, antithyroid drugs for less than 3 months. The authors made the TCR library using RNA they extracted from PBMCs. This clonotype was observed at least ten times. Arm-PCR with iRepertoire HTBI primers amplified the CDR3 regions for these TCR beta libraries. From the multiplex PCR reads, TCRdb called clonotypes with MiXCR, one entry per CDR3 protein. Counted here are some 250,000 distinct CDR3 sequences, about 20% occurring once; the ten biggest clones make up around 13%. This sample was also put to use in a study of T cells in Graves' hyperthyroidism and ophthalmopathy.

This TCR came from a woman aged 25 to 39 with Graves disease. This material consisted of peripheral blood mononuclear cells (PBMCs), taken at new diagnosis, from a patient treated with antithyroid drugs.

CDR3 DNA: TGTGCCAGCACAGGGGGCAGGAACAGTGGTGCAACTAATGAAAAACTGTTTTTT. Its protein is CASTGGRNSGATNEKLFF. The V call is TRBV6-1, the J call TRBJ1-4; 8 bases are a match to TRBD1. The CDR3 length is 18 residues. Per the germline V gene, CDR1 is MNHNS and CDR2 is SASEGT. The ends lost 7 bases at V and 0 bases at J; junction bases unmatched: 13.